One TCR beta chain is described in this entry. The ends lost 7 bases at V and 2 bases at J; junction bases unmatched: 4. CDR1 and CDR2 from the germline V gene are SQVTM and ANQGSEA. This CDR3 contains 13 residues. This record comes from a study of blood T cell repertoires in COVID-19. Looking at the study overall: Samples of COVID-19 (acute and convalescent) were obtained from the United States, Italy and Spain. The analysed material was cDNA or gDNA that came from T cells, B-cell-depleted T cells, or PBMCs.

Original data processing: It was from reference gene primer amplification that nucleated cell counts were estimated. Profiling relied on immunoSEQ multiplex PCR, and the TCRdb table lists in-frame clones only, not all of them. That table supplies the V and J calls and clone size; D and trimming were determined from the DNA. The top ten hold about 6.5% of the sample, which has some 380,000 clones, 90% seen once. The chain links TRBV29-1 to TRBJ1-1, with 10 bases matching TRBD1. The TCR was taken from a man younger than 30 with active or convalescent COVID-19. Input material: peripheral blood. CDR3 coding DNA: TGCAGCGGATCGACAGGGGGCAACACTGAAGCTTTCTTT. This codes for CSGSTGGNTEAFF. The full variable domain, with the rest looked up from reference TRBV29-1 and TRBJ1-1, is SAVISQKPSRDICQRGTSLTIQCQVDSQVTMMFWYRQQPGQSLTLIATANQGSEATYESGFVIDKFPISRPNLTFSTLTVSNMSPEDSSIYLCSGSTGGNTEAFFGQGTRLTVV.